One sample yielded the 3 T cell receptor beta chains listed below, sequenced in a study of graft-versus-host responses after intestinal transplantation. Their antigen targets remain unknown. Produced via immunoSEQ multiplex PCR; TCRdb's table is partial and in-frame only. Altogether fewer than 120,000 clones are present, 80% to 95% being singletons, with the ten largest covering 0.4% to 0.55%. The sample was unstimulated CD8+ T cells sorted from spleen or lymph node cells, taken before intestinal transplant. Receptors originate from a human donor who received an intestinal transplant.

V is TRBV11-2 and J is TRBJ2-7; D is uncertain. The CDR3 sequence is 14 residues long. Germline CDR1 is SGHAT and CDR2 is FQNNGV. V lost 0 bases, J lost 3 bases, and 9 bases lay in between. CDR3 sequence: CASSLELTYYEQYF. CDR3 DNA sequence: TGTGCCAGCAGCTTAGAGCTGACTTACTACGAGCAGTACTTC.

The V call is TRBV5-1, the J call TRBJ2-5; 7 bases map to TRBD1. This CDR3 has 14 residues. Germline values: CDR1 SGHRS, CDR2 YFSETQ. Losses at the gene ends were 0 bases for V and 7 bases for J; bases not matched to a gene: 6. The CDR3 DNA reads TGCGCCAGCAGCTTGGGACAGGGCATAGGGACCCAGTACTTC. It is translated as CASSLGQGIGTQYF.

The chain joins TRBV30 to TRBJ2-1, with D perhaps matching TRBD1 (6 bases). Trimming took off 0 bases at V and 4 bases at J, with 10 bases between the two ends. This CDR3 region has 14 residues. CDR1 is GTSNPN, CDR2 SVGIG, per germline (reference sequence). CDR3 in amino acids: CAWSVQGLYNEQFF. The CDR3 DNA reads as TGTGCCTGGAGTGTGCAGGGGTTGTACAATGAGCAGTTCTTC.